What follows describes a single T cell receptor (beta chain). The CDR3 totals 15 residues. The germline CDR1 and CDR2 sequences are LGHNA and YSLEER. Trimming shortened V by 0 bases and J by 0 bases, and 9 bases separated the two germline ends. These data are taken from a study of blood T cells in healthy people across ages. Study-wide background: Researchers report that template switching captured about one barcoded beta molecule per two T cells.

Combining a sample-barcoded 5' primer with a J-beta primer mix, a second PCR ran for roughly 7 to 11 cycles. TCRdb called the 5' RACE reads again in MiXCR, with one record for every CDR3 protein. The sample yields roughly 1.9 million distinct CDR3 sequences, about 39% seen once. The clonotype comes from a human donor in good health. The chain couples TRBV4-3 to TRBJ2-7; D is perhaps TRBD2 (5 bases). Sequencing used blood. The DNA for the CDR3 is TGCGCCAGCAGCCAAGAGAGGGCTAGCTCCTACGAGCAGTACTTC. The encoded protein is CASSQERASSYEQYF.